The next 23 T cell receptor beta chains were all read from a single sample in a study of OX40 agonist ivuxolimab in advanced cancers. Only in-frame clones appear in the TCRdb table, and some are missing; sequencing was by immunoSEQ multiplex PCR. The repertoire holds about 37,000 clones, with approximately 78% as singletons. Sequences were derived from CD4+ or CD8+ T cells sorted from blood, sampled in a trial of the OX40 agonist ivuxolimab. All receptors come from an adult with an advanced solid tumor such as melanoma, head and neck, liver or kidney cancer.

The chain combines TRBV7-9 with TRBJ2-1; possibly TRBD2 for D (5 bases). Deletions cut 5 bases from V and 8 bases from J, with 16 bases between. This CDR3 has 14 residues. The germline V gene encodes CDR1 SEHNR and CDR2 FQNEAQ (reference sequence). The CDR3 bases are TGTGCCAGCAGCCTGATAATGGACGGGGATGAGCAGTTCTTC. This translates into CASSLIMDGDEQFF.

The CDR3 DNA reads TGTGCCACCCTAAGGGGGCTTAATGAAAAACTGTTTTTT. Translation gives CATLRGLNEKLFF. This chain joins TRBV15 and TRBJ1-4; 7 bases fit TRBD1. The V segment lost 8 bases and the J segment 4 bases; nucleotides outside the gene matches: 4. The CDR3 totals 13 residues. CDR1 and CDR2 from the germline V gene are LNHNV and YYDKDF (reference sequence).

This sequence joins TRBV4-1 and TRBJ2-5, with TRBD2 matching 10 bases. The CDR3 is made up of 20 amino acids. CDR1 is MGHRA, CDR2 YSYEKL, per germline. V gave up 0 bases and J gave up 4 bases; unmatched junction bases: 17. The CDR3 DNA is TGCGCCAGCAGCCAAGAACGGGGGGTTGCTAGCGGGAGACCAAGAGAGACCCAGTACTTC. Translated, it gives CASSQERGVASGRPRETQYF.

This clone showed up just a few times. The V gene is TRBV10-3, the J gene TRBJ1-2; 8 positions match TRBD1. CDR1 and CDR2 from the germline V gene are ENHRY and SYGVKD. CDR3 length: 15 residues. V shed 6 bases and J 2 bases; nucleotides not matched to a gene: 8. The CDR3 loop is CAIRDRVEGNYGYTF. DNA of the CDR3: TGTGCCATCAGGGACAGGGTCGAGGGCAACTATGGCTACACCTTC.

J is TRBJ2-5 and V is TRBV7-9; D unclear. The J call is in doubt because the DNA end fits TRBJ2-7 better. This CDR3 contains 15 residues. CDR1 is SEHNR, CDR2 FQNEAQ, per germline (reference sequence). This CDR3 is CASSLVPAGAYEQYF. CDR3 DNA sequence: TGTGCCAGCAGCTTAGTTCCCGCAGGCGCCTACGAGCAGTACTTC.

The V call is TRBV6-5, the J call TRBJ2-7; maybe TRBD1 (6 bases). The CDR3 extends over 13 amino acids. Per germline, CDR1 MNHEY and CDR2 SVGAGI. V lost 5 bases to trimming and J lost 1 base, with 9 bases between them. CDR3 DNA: TGTGCCAGCAGTAAGGACAGTTCCTACGAGCAGTACTTC. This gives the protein CASSKDSSYEQYF.

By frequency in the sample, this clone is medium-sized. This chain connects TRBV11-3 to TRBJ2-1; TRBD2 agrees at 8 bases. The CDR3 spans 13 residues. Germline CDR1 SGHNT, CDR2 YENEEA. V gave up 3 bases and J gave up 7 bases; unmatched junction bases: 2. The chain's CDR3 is CASSFAGGNEQFF. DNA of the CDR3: TGTGCCAGCAGCTTTGCGGGAGGTAATGAGCAGTTCTTC.

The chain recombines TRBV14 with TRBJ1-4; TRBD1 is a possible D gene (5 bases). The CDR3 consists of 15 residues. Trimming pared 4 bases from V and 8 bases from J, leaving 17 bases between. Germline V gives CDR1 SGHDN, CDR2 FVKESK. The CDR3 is CASSPLTGVYEKLFF. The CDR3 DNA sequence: TGTGCCAGCAGCCCACTTACAGGAGTATACGAAAAACTGTTTTTT.

CDR3 nucleotide sequence: TGTGCCAGCAGCAGGGACAGATCTAGGTCCTACAATGAGCAGTTCTTC. Translation: CASSRDRSRSYNEQFF. The V gene is TRBV7-8, the J gene TRBJ2-1; TRBD1 matches 7 bases. The CDR3 covers 16 residues. In germline, CDR1 is SGHVS, CDR2 FQNEAQ. With V trimmed by 5 bases and J by 1 base, 8 bases remained unmatched.

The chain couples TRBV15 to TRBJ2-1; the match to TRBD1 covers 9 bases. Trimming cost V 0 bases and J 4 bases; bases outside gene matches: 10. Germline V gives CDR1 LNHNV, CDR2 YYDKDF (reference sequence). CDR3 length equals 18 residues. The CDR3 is CATSRDWDRAGLYNEQFF. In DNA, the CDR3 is TGTGCCACCAGCAGAGATTGGGACAGGGCTGGTTTATACAATGAGCAGTTCTTC.

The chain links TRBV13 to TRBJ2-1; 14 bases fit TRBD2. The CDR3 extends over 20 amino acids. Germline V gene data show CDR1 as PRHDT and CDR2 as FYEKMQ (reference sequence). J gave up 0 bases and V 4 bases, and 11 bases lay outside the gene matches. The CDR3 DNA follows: TGTGCCAGCAGCTCGCGGTGGACTAGCGGGGGGCTGGACTCCTACAATGAGCAGTTCTTC. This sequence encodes CASSSRWTSGGLDSYNEQFF.

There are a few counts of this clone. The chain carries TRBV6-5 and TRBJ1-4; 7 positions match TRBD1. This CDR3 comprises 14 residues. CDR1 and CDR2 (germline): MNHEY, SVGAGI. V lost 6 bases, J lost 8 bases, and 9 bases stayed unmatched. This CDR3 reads CASSLRGISEKLFF. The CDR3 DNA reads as TGTGCCAGCAGCCTCAGGGGGATAAGCGAAAAACTGTTTTTT.

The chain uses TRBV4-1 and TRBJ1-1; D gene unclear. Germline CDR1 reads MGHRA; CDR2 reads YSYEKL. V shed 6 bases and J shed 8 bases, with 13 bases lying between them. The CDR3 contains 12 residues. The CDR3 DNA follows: TGCGCCAGCAGACGGACCGAGGGAGAAGCTTTCTTT. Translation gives CASRRTEGEAFF.

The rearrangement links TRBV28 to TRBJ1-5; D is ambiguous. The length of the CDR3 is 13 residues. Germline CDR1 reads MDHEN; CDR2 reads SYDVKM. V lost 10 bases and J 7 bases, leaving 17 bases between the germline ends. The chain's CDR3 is CAISLAINQPQHF. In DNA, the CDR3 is TGTGCCATTTCTTTAGCCATTAACCAGCCCCAGCATTTT.

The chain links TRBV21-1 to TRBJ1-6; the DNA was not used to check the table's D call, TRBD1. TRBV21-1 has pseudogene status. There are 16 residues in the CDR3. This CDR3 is CASSKDTAFHNSPLHF. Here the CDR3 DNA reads TGTGCCAGCAGCAAAGACACAGCTTTCCATAATTCACCCCTCCACTTT.

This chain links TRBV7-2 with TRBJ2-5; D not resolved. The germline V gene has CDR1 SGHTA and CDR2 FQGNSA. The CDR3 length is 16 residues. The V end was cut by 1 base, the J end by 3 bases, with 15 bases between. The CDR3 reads CASSLGRRAPEETQYF. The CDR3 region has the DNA TGTGCCAGCAGCTTAGGTCGTAGGGCACCTGAAGAGACCCAGTACTTC.

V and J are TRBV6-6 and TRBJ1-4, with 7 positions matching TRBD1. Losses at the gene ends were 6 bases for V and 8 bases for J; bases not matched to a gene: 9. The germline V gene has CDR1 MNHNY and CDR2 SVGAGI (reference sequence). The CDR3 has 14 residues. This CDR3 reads CASSLRGISEKLFF. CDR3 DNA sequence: TGTGCCAGCAGCCTCAGGGGGATAAGCGAAAAACTGTTTTTT.

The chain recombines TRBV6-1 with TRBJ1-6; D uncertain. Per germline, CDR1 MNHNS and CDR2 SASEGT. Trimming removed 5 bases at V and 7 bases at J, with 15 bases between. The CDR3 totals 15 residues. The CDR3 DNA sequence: TGTGCCAGCAGTCTCCTCGAGGTTGGGAATTCACCCCTCCACTTT. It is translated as CASSLLEVGNSPLHF.

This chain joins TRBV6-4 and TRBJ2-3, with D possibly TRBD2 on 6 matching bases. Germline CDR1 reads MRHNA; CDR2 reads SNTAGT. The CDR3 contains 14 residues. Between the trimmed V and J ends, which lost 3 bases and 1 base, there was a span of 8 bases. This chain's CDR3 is CASSEGLGTDTQYF. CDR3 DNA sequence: TGTGCCAGCAGTGAGGGACTTGGCACAGATACGCAGTATTTT.

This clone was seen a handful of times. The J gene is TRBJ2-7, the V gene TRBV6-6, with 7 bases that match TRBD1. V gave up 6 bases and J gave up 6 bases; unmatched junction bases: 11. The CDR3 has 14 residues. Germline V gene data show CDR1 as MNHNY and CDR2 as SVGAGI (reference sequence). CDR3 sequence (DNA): TGTGCCAGCAGCCTCGATGACAGGGTCGGCGAGCAGTACTTC. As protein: CASSLDDRVGEQYF.

The CDR3 DNA sequence: TGTGCCAGCAGCCCCCTGGGCGGGGGATACAATGAGCAGTTCTTC. Its protein is CASSPLGGGYNEQFF. V and J are TRBV7-2 and TRBJ2-1; the match to TRBD2 covers 7 bases. Germline V gene data show CDR1 as SGHTA and CDR2 as FQGNSA. V lost 5 bases and J lost 4; bases outside the gene matches: 8. This CDR3 spans 15 amino acids.

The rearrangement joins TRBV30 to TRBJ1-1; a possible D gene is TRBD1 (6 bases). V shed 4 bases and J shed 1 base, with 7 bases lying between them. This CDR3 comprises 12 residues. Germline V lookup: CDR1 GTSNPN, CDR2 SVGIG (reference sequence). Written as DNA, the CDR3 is TGTGCCTGGATAGGGGGGAACACTGAAGCTTTCTTT. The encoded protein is CAWIGGNTEAFF.

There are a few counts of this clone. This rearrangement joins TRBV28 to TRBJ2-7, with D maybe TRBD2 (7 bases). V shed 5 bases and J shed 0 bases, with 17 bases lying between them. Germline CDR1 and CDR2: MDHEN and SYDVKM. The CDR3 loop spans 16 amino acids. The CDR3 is CASSLSLGGGSYEQYF. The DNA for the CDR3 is TGTGCCAGCAGTCTCTCCCTAGGGGGGGGCTCCTACGAGCAGTACTTC.